The 5 T cell receptor beta chains reported below all come from one sample, sequenced in a study of T cells in Graves' hyperthyroidism and ophthalmopathy. RNA transcripts gave rise to amplified TCR beta CDR3 regions. The TCR CDR3 was amplified in a first-round RT-PCR using the HTBI primer set. TCRdb recomputed calls from the multiplex PCR reads with MiXCR, one row per CDR3 protein. The table has approximately 490,000 distinct CDR3 sequences, 20% to 25% seen once. Sequencing used blood. Receptors were obtained from a woman aged 70 to 79 with Graves' ophthalmopathy.

The chain uses TRBV10-3 and TRBJ1-5; D gene ambiguous. V lost 4 bases to trimming and J lost 4 bases, with 11 bases between them. CDR1 ENHRY and CDR2 SYGVKD come from the germline V gene. This CDR3 is 14 amino acids long. CDR3 amino acids: CAISVGGVNQPQHF. The CDR3 region has the DNA TGTGCCATCAGTGTAGGTGGGGTAAATCAGCCCCAGCATTTT.

The chain uses TRBV30 and TRBJ2-3, with 7 bases identical to TRBD2. The CDR3 covers 14 residues. The germline gives CDR1 GTSNPN, CDR2 SVGIG (reference sequence). Trimming removed 1 base from V and 4 bases from J; junction bases left unmatched: 5. CDR3 DNA: TGTGCCTGGAGTGGAGGCGGGAGCGCAGATACGCAGTATTTT. Translated, it gives CAWSGGGSADTQYF.

This clonotype was found a few times. J is TRBJ2-7 and V is TRBV20-1; D gene ambiguous. CDR1 is DFQATT, CDR2 SNEGSKA, per germline (reference sequence). The CDR3 is made up of 13 amino acids. V dropped 0 bases and J dropped 3 bases, with 9 bases sitting between them. The CDR3: CSARDPLVYEQYF. The CDR3 nucleotides are TGCAGTGCTAGAGATCCGCTAGTCTACGAGCAGTACTTC.

The chain has TRBV6-2 or TRBV6-3 and TRBJ1-6; D is possibly TRBD1 (6 bases). This CDR3 comprises 20 residues. Germline assignment: CDR1 MNHEY and CDR2 SVGEGT. V shed 2 bases and J shed 3 bases, with 23 bases lying between them. The CDR3 DNA follows: TGTGCCAGCAGTTACGTCGCGGGCTCAGGGGTGCGCTACTATAATTCACCCCTCCACTTT. Residues: CASSYVAGSGVRYYNSPLHF.

This clonotype was seen a handful of times. The chain combines TRBV24-1 with TRBJ1-1; D not certain. V was cut by 6 bases and J by 4 bases, with 11 bases left in between. CDR3 size: 13 residues. CDR1 and CDR2 (germline): KGHDR, SFDVKD. The CDR3 DNA reads TGTGCCACCAGTACGGGTCGGGGCACTGAAGCTTTCTTT. Residues: CATSTGRGTEAFF.